Below are 17 T cell receptor beta chains sequenced from a single sample in a study of blood T cell repertoires in COVID-19. Using immunoSEQ multiplex PCR, the repertoire was profiled, and TCRdb retains in-frame clones only, with some absent. Seen here are 250,000 to 300,000 clones, about 76% observed once, and the top ten hold just under 3%. The specimen was peripheral blood. These receptors originate from a woman aged 55-70 years with active or convalescent COVID-19.

The genes are TRBV11-2 and TRBJ1-2; D perhaps matches TRBD1 (5 bases). Per germline, CDR1 SGHAT and CDR2 FQNNGV. This CDR3 is built from 13 residues. V was pared by 2 bases and J by 5 bases, with 9 bases between. CDR3 bases: TGTGCCAGCAGCTTATCAAGGGGATATGGCTACACCTTC. Translation: CASSLSRGYGYTF.

V and J are TRBV20-1 and TRBJ2-1, with D unresolved. This CDR3 has 11 amino acids. Germline values: CDR1 DFQATT, CDR2 SNEGSKA (reference sequence). The V end lost 5 bases, the J end lost 6 bases, and 8 bases lay between the germline ends. The CDR3 region has the DNA TGCAGTGCTGAACTTGGCAATGAGCAGTTCTTC. Translated, it gives CSAELGNEQFF.

Comment on this clone: The junction differs from germline at one of its ends, possibly a read error. Here the CDR3 reads CASSRGLAERDTQYF. The CDR3 DNA reads TGTGCTAGCAGCCGGGGACTAGCGGAGCGGGATACGCAGTATTTT. The chain carries TRBV7-7 and TRBJ2-3; 11 bases align to TRBD2. The germline CDR1 and CDR2 sequences are SSHAT and FNYEAQ (reference sequence). The length of the CDR3 is 15 residues.

The rearrangement links TRBV5-1 to TRBJ1-2; 12 nucleotides align to TRBD1. The V and J ends lost 3 bases and 6 bases, in that order; junction bases with no gene match: 9. CDR3 length: 16 residues. CDR1 SGHRS and CDR2 YFSETQ come from the germline V gene. The CDR3 loop reads CASSSGQGAFSHGYTF. CDR3 in DNA: TGCGCCAGCAGCTCGGGACAGGGGGCCTTCTCCCATGGCTACACCTTC.

The J gene is TRBJ1-5, the V gene TRBV19, with TRBD1 matching over 8 bases. V shed 6 bases, J shed 0 bases, and the junction held 4 bases outside the gene matches. This CDR3 has 15 residues. Germline V CDR1 and CDR2: LNHDA, SQIVND (reference sequence). CDR3 sequence reads: CASRTGEYSNQPQHF. CDR3 sequence (DNA): TGTGCCAGTAGGACAGGGGAATATAGCAATCAGCCCCAGCATTTT.

The count of this clone is one. The chain is built from TRBV4-1 and TRBJ1-1; TRBD1 matches at 8 bases. This CDR3 has 16 residues. Germline values: CDR1 MGHRA, CDR2 YSYEKL. V shed 1 base and J 4 bases; nucleotides not matched to a gene: 8. As DNA, the CDR3 is TGCGCCAGCAGCCAAGGGACAGGGCGGGGGGGCACTGAAGCTTTCTTT. Its translation is CASSQGTGRGGTEAFF.

This clone has a handful of counts. CDR3 nucleotide sequence: TGTGCCAGCAGCTTAGGCGCTTCTGGAAACACCATATATTTT. Translation: CASSLGASGNTIYF. V gene TRBV7-2 combines with J gene TRBJ1-3; D is unclear. The CDR3 spans 14 residues. The germline V gene has CDR1 SGHTA and CDR2 FQGNSA. V lost 1 base, J lost 1 base, and 5 bases lay in between.

This chain uses TRBV25-1 with TRBJ2-1; 7 nucleotides agree with TRBD1. The CDR3 covers 15 residues. CDR1 is MGHDK, CDR2 SYGVNS, per germline. The V and J ends lost 7 bases and 4 bases, in that order; junction bases with no gene match: 10. CDR3 in amino acids: CASTPGAGGYNEQFF. The CDR3 nucleotides read TGTGCCAGCACCCCTGGGGCAGGGGGTTACAATGAGCAGTTCTTC.

The gene calls are TRBV12-3 or TRBV12-4 and TRBJ2-7; D ambiguous. The V end lost 5 bases, the J end lost 4 bases, and 6 bases lay between the germline ends. The CDR3 totals 11 residues. This chain's CDR3 is CASSPSYEQYF. DNA for the CDR3: TGTGCCAGCAGTCCCAGTTACGAGCAGTACTTC.

This chain connects TRBV5-1 to TRBJ2-2, with D possibly TRBD1 on 6 matching bases. CDR1 and CDR2 (germline): SGHRS, YFSETQ. Trimming removed 0 bases from V and 2 bases from J, with 8 bases in between. The CDR3 is 15 residues long. CDR3 protein: CASSLAGDNTGELFF. The DNA for the CDR3 is TGCGCCAGCAGCTTGGCAGGGGATAACACCGGGGAGCTGTTTTTT.

The V gene is TRBV18, the J gene TRBJ2-7, with D tentatively TRBD1 (6 bases). The CDR3 has 15 residues. Trimming took off 1 base at V and 5 bases at J, with 15 bases between the two ends. Germline CDR1 reads KGHSH; CDR2 reads LQKENI. The CDR3 DNA is TGTGCCAGCTCACCACAGTCACTGGGGGCCCACGAGCAGTACTTC. As protein: CASSPQSLGAHEQYF.

The J gene is TRBJ2-2, the V gene TRBV10-1, with 8 bases lining up with TRBD1. In germline, CDR1 is WNHNN, CDR2 SYGVQD (reference sequence). The V gene end was trimmed by 6 bases and the J gene end by 5 bases; junction bases not matched to a gene: 5. The CDR3 is 14 amino acids. The CDR3 region is CASSRGPRTGELFF. CDR3 coding DNA: TGCGCCAGCAGCAGGGGGCCGAGGACCGGGGAGCTGTTTTTT.

A few counts support this clone. The gene calls are TRBV5-4 and TRBJ2-7; TRBD2 aligns across 9 bases. Germline assignment: CDR1 SGHNT and CDR2 YYREEE (reference sequence). V lost 0 bases to trimming and J lost 2 bases; unmatched junction nucleotides: 3. CDR3 length: 15 residues. Here the CDR3 DNA reads TGTGCCAGCAGCTTGGTTAGCGGGGGAGCCTACGAGCAGTACTTC. Translating it yields CASSLVSGGAYEQYF.

V is TRBV11-2 and J is TRBJ2-7; D might be TRBD2 (5 bases). The V end was cut by 2 bases, the J end by 0 bases, with 14 bases between. This CDR3 is built from 16 residues. Germline CDR1 SGHAT, CDR2 FQNNGV. The CDR3 DNA is TGTGCCAGCAGCTTAAAGGGCTTTGGGAGCTCCTACGAGCAGTACTTC. This codes for CASSLKGFGSSYEQYF.

A single count supports this clone. This sequence joins TRBV12-5 and TRBJ1-6; a possible D gene is TRBD1 (5 bases). Germline-derived CDR1 and CDR2 are LGHNT and FRNRAP. This CDR3 contains 14 residues. Between the trimmed V and J ends, which lost 8 bases and 3 bases, there was a span of 11 bases. Here the CDR3 DNA reads TGTGCTAGTCGGGAGGGGAACTATAATTCACCCCTCCACTTT. Its translation is CASREGNYNSPLHF.

This clone was counted between two and nine times. This sequence joins TRBV2 and TRBJ2-7; D may be TRBD2 (5 bases). Trimming took off 11 bases at V and 0 bases at J, with 17 bases between the two ends. CDR1 SNHLY and CDR2 FYNNEI come from the germline V gene. This CDR3 is 14 amino acids long. CDR3 residues: CAWQRTRSSYEQYF. The DNA for the CDR3 is TGTGCCTGGCAAAGGACTCGGAGCTCCTACGAGCAGTACTTC.

This chain connects TRBV28 to TRBJ1-2; unclear D gene. The V and J ends lost 5 bases and 4 bases respectively, with 11 bases between them. The CDR3 is 13 residues long. Germline CDR1 is MDHEN and CDR2 is SYDVKM. The CDR3 sequence is CASSERASYGYTF. As DNA, the CDR3 is TGTGCCAGCAGTGAGAGGGCAAGCTATGGCTACACCTTC.